This TCR beta chain is from a study of blood T cells in healthy people across ages. Study-wide context: Template switching retrieved approximately one barcoded beta molecule for each two T cells. Overall study results and limits: With age, beta diversity per million T cells declined roughly linearly, significantly by approximately 41.

The authors drew approximately 9 milliliters of peripheral blood from each donor. This clonotype was picked up many times. What it recognizes is unknown. The CDR3 consists of 14 residues. With V trimmed by 1 base and J by 5 bases, 4 bases remained unmatched. CDR1 and CDR2 from the germline V gene are LGHDT and YNNKEL (reference sequence). A J-beta primer mix and a sample-barcoded 5' primer were used in a second PCR of about 6 to 12 cycles. TCRdb re-derived calls from the 5' RACE reads in MiXCR, one entry per CDR3 protein. In the table there are roughly 650,000 distinct CDR3 sequences, about a third of which are singletons.

This chain uses TRBV3-1 with TRBJ2-5, with 7 nucleotides matching TRBD1. Sequencing was carried out using blood. This receptor was taken from a woman aged 80 or over in good health. For the CDR3, the DNA is TGTGCCAGCAGCCAAGCGGTAGGGGGCGAGACCCAGTACTTC. Translating it yields CASSQAVGGETQYF.